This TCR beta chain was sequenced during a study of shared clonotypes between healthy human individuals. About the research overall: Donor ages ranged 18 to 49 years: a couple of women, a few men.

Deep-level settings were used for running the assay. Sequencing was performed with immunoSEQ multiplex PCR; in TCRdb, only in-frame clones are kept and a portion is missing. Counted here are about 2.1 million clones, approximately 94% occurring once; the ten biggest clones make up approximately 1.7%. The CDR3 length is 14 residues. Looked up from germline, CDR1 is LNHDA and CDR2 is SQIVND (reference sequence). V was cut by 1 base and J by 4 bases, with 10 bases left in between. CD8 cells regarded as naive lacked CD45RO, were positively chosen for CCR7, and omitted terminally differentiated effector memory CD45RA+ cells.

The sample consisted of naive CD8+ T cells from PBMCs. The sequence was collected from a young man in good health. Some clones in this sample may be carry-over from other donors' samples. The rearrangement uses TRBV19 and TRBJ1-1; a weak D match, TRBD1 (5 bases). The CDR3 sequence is CASSIVERGTEAFF. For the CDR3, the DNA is TGTGCCAGTAGTATAGTGGAGAGGGGCACTGAAGCTTTCTTT.